This T cell receptor beta chain came from a study of T cells in tumors after PD-1 blockade. On the study more broadly: Patients had no prior checkpoint blockade, systemic immunosuppressants, or anti-cancer therapy within 4 weeks. Daily vismodegib 150 mg continued in a subset of anti-PD-1-treated patients. The study, taken as a whole, reports: Around two fifths of tumor TCR clonotypes were also found in blood. Expanded exhausted CD8+ clones after therapy were mostly novel clonotypes.

The germline CDR1 and CDR2 sequences are SQVTM and ANQGSEA. The V and J ends lost 3 bases and 5 bases respectively, with 10 bases between them. This CDR3 spans 12 amino acids. Assay: immunoSEQ multiplex PCR; the TCRdb copy retains only in-frame clones and omits some. There are under 4,500 clones in the sample; roughly 73% occur only once, and roughly 7.5% lies in the top ten. For this clone: Antigen: not known.

Time point of the sample: first of two pre-therapy site-matched biopsies around 9 weeks apart. Here the sequenced sample was tumor tissue, taken before anti-PD-1 treatment. The clonotype comes from a human donor with basal cell carcinoma. The V gene is TRBV29-1, the J gene TRBJ1-1; the D is unclear. The CDR3: CSVDHGRTEAFF. The CDR3 coding sequence is TGCAGCGTTGACCACGGGCGTACTGAAGCTTTCTTT.